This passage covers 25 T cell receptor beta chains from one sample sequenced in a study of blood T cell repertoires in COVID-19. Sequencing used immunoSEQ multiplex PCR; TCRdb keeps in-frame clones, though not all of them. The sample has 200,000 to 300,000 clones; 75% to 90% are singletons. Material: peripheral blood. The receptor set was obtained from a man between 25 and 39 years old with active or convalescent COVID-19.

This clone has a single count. CDR3 sequence reads: CASSSGLAGLNTGELFF. The CDR3, as DNA: TGTGCCAGCAGCTCAGGACTAGCGGGCCTGAACACCGGGGAGCTGTTTTTT. This chain links TRBV7-3 with TRBJ2-2; 11 bases are a match to TRBD2. The CDR3 is 17 residues long. The germline gives CDR1 SGHTA, CDR2 FQGTGA. Trimming at V came to 4 bases and at J to 1 base, leaving 5 bases not matched to a gene.

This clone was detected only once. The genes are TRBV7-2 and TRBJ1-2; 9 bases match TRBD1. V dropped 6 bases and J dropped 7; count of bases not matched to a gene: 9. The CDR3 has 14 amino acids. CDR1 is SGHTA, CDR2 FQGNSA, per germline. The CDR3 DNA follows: TGTGCCAGCAGACCGGGGACAGGGACATTTGGCTACACCTTC. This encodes CASRPGTGTFGYTF.

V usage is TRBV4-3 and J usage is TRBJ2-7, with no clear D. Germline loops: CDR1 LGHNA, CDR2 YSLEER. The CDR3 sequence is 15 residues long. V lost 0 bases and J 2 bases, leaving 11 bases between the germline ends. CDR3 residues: CASSQDDAATYEQYF. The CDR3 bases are TGCGCCAGCAGCCAAGATGATGCGGCTACCTACGAGCAGTACTTC.

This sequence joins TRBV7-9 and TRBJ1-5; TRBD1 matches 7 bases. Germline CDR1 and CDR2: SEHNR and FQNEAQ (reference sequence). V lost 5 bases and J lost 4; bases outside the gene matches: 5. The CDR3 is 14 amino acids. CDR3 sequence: CASSAGTVNQPQHF. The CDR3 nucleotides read TGTGCCAGCAGCGCGGGGACAGTTAATCAGCCCCAGCATTTT.

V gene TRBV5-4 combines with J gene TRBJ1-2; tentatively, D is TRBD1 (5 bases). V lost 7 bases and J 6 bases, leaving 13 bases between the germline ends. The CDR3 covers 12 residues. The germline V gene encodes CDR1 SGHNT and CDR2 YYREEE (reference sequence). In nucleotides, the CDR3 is TGTGCCAGCGGCGACAGTCGGAATGGCTACACCTTC. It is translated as CASGDSRNGYTF.

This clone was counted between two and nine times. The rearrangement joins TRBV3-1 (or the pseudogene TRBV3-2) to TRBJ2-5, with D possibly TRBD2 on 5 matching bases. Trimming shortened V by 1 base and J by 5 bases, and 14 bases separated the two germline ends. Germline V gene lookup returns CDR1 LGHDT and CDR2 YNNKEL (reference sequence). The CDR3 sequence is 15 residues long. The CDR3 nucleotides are TGTGCCAGCAGCCAAGCTTCCGGGGAAGGGGAGACCCAGTACTTC. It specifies CASSQASGEGETQYF.

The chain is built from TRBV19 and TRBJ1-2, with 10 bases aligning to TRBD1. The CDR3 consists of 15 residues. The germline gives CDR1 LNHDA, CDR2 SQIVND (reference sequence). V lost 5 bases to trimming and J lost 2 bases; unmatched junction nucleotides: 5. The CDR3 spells CASSSPGQGNYGYTF. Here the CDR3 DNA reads TGTGCCAGTAGTTCTCCGGGACAGGGGAACTATGGCTACACCTTC.

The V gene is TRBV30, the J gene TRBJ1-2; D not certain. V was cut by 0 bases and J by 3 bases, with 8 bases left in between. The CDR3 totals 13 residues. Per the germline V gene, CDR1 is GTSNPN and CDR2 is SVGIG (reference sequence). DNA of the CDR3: TGTGCCTGGAGTGTCACCCAGGACTATGGCTACACCTTC. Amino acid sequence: CAWSVTQDYGYTF.

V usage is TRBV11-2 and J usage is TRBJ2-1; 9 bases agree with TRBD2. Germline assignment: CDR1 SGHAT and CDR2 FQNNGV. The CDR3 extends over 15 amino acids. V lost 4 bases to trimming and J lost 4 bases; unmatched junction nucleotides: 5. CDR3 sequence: CASSWAGGPYNEQFF. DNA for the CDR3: TGTGCCAGCAGCTGGGCGGGGGGGCCATACAATGAGCAGTTCTTC.

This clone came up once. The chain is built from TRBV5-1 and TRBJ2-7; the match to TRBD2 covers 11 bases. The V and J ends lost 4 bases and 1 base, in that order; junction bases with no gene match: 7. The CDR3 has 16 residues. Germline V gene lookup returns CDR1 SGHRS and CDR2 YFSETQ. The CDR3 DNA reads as TGCGCCAGCAGCATATGGACTAGCGGGTCTTCCTACGAGCAGTACTTC. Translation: CASSIWTSGSSYEQYF.

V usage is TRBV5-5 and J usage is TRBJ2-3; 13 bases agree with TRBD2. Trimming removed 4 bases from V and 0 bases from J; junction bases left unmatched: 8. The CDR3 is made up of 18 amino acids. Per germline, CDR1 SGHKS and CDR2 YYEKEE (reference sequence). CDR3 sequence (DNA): TGTGCCAGCAGCACGAGGACTAGCGGGGGAGTTAGCACAGATACGCAGTATTTT. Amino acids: CASSTRTSGGVSTDTQYF.

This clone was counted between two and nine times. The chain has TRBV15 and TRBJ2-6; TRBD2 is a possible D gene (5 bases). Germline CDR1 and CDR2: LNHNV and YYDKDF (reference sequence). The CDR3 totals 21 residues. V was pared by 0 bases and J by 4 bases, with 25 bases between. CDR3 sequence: CATSRDRAGEAGMAGANVLTF. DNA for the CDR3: TGTGCCACCAGCAGAGATCGAGCCGGAGAGGCCGGGATGGCCGGGGCCAACGTCCTGACTTTC. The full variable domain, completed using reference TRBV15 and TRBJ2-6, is DAMVIQNPRYQVTQFGKPVTLSCSQTLNHNVMYWYQQKSSQAPKLLFHYYDKDFNNEADTPDNFQSRRPNTSFCFLDIRSPGLGDTAMYLCATSRDRAGEAGMAGANVLTFGAGSRLTVL.

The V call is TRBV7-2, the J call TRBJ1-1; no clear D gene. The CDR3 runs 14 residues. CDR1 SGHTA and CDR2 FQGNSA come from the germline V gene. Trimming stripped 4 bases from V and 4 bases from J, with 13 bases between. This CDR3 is CASSSTSLGTEAFF. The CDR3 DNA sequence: TGTGCCAGCAGCTCAACTTCCCTCGGCACTGAAGCTTTCTTT.

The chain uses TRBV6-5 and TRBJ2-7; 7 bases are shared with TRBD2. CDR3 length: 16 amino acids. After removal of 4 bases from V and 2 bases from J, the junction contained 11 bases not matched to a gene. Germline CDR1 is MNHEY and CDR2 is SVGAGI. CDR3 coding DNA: TGTGCCAGCAGTTCCGAGGGATGGGGGGGAACCTACGAGCAGTACTTC. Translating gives CASSSEGWGGTYEQYF.

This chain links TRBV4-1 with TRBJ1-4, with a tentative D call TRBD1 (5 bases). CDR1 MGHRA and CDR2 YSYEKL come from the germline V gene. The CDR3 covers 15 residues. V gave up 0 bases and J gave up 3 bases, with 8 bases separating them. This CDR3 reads CASSQDRGANEKLFF. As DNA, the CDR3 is TGCGCCAGCAGCCAAGATCGGGGGGCTAATGAAAAACTGTTTTTT.

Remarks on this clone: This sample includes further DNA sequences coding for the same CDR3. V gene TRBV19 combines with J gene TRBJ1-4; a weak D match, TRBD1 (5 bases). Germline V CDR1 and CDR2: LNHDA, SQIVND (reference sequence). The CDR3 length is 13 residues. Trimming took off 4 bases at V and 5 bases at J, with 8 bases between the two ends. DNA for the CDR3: TGTGCCAGTAGTAGGGGGGGGAATGAAAAACTGTTTTTT. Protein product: CASSRGGNEKLFF.

As DNA, the CDR3 is TGTGCCAGCAGCCAGGGCGTCTCCTACGAGCAGTACTTC. Protein: CASSQGVSYEQYF. V is TRBV3-1 (or the pseudogene TRBV3-2) and J is TRBJ2-7; D gene ambiguous. The V gene lost 3 bases and the J gene lost 0 bases, with 6 bases spanning the gap. CDR1 LGHDT and CDR2 YNNKEL come from the germline V gene (reference sequence). There are 13 residues in the CDR3.

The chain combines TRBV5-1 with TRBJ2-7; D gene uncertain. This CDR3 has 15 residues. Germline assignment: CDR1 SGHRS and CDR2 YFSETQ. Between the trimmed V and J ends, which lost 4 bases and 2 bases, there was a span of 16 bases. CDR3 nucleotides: TGCGCCAGCAGCGTGGAATCAGGCCGAGCCTACGAGCAGTACTTC. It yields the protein CASSVESGRAYEQYF.

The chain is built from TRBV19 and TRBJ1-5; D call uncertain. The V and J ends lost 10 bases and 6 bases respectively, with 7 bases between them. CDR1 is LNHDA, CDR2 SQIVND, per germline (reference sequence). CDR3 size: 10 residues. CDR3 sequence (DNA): TGTGCCACCGGGTCTCAGCCCCAGCATTTT. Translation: CATGSQPQHF.

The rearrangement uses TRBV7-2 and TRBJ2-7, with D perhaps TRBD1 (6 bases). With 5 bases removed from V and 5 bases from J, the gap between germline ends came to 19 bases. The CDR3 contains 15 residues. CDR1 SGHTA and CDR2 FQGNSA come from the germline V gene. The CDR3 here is CASSLMVNREHEQYF. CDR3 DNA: TGTGCCAGCAGCCTCATGGTAAACAGGGAGCACGAGCAGTACTTC.

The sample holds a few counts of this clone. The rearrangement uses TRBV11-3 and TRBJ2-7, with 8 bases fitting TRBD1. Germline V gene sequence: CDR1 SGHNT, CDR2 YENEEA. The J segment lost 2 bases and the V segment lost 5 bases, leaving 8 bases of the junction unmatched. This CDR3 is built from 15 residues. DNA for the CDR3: TGTGCCAGCAGCCCGGGGAGGACAGGGCCCTACGAGCAGTACTTC. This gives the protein CASSPGRTGPYEQYF.

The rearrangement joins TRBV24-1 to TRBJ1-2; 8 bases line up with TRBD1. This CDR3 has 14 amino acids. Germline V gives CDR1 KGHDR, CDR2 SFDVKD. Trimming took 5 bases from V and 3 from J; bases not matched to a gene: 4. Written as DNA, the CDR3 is TGTGCCACCAGTGCCTCGGACAGGGACTATGGCTACACCTTC. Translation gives CATSASDRDYGYTF.

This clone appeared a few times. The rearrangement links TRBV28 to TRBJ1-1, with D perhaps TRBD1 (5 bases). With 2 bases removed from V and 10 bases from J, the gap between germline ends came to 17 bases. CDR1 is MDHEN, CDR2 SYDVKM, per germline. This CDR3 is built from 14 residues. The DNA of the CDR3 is TGTGCCAGCAGTTTAAGCTGGGCGGTCAGGGCAGCTTTCTTT. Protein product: CASSLSWAVRAAFF.

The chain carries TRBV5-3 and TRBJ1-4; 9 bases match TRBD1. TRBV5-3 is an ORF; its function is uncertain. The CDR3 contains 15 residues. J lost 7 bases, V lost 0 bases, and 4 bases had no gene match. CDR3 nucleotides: TGTGCCAGAAGCTTGGAGGGACAGGGAGGTGAAAAACTGTTTTTT. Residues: CARSLEGQGGEKLFF.

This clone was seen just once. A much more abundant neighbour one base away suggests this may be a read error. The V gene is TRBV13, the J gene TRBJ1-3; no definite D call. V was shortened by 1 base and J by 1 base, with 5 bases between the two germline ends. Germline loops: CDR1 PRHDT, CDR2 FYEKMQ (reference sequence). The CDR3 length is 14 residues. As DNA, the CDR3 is TGTGCCAGCAGCTTAGACAGATCTGGAAACACCATATATTTT. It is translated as CASSLDRSGNTIYF.